These 11 T cell receptor beta chains came from one sample sequenced in a study of PD-1 blockade in classical Hodgkin lymphoma. The assay was immunoSEQ multiplex PCR, and TCRdb's table has in-frame clones only and misses some. This sample has 70,000 or so clones, with over 85% found just once. Sample time point: newly diagnosed, previously untreated cHL patient sample. Sequences were obtained from peripheral blood mononuclear cells (PBMCs). These TCRs come from a human donor with classical Hodgkin lymphoma.

On this clone itself: Distinct nucleotide sequences in the sample also encode this CDR3. This sequence joins TRBV5-4 and TRBJ1-6; D is perhaps TRBD1 (5 bases). The CDR3 contains 15 residues. CDR1 is SGHNT, CDR2 YYREEE, per germline (reference sequence). Trimming removed 4 bases at V and 6 bases at J, with 14 bases between. The CDR3 is CASSTPGQGNSPLHF. CDR3 coding DNA: TGTGCCAGCAGCACACCGGGGCAGGGTAATTCACCCCTCCACTTT.

The CDR3 region has the DNA TGTGCCAGTAGTATGGGGTATCAGCCCCAGCATTTT. Translation gives CASSMGYQPQHF. The chain has TRBV19 and TRBJ1-5; D not certain. The CDR3 totals 12 residues. V was pared by 3 bases and J by 5 bases, with 5 bases between. Germline lookup yields CDR1 LNHDA and CDR2 SQIVND (reference sequence). The entire variable domain, with the rest obtained from reference TRBV19 and TRBJ1-5, is as follows: DGGITQSPKYLFRKEGQNVTLSCEQNLNHDAMYWYRQDPGQGLRLIYYSQIVNDFQKGDIAEGYSVSREKKESFPLTVTSAQKNPTAFYLCASSMGYQPQHFGDGTRLSIL.

The chain links TRBV9 to TRBJ2-5, with 9 bases matching TRBD2. V shed 0 bases, J shed 5 bases, and the junction held 8 bases outside the gene matches. Germline CDR1 and CDR2: SGDLS and YYNGEE. This CDR3 has 16 residues. The CDR3 DNA sequence: TGTGCCAGCAGCGTAGCTAGCGGGACTAGCTGGGAGACCCAGTACTTC. Translating gives CASSVASGTSWETQYF.

The chain couples TRBV20-1 to TRBJ2-7; tentatively, D is TRBD1 (6 bases). Germline CDR1 is DFQATT and CDR2 is SNEGSKA (reference sequence). V lost 4 bases, J lost 4 bases, and 8 bases lay in between. This CDR3 has 11 residues. As DNA, the CDR3 is TGCAGTGCTACGACAGGTTACGAGCAGTACTTC. The encoded protein is CSATTGYEQYF.

This clone showed up just once. The chain couples TRBV2 to TRBJ1-5; 9 nucleotides agree with TRBD1. The germline V gene encodes CDR1 SNHLY and CDR2 FYNNEI. The CDR3 sequence is 16 residues long. V trimming: 3 bases; J trimming: 3 bases; junction bases outside the gene matches: 6. The DNA for the CDR3 is TGTGCCAGCAGTGAGTCGACAGGGGGGCCCAATCAGCCCCAGCATTTT. Its translation is CASSESTGGPNQPQHF.

This clone was seen only a few times. This chain connects TRBV7-9 to TRBJ2-1; D could derive from TRBD1 or TRBD2 (5 bases each). The CDR3 consists of 14 residues. Germline CDR1 and CDR2: SEHNR and FQNEAQ (reference sequence). With 3 bases removed from V and 6 bases from J, the gap between germline ends came to 12 bases. DNA for the CDR3: TGTGCCAGCAGCTTTACCACGGGACCCAATGAGCAGTTCTTC. Its protein is CASSFTTGPNEQFF.

The rearrangement joins TRBV7-2 to TRBJ2-3, with D perhaps matching TRBD2 (6 bases). Trimming left V 5 bases short and J 8 bases short, with 17 bases between. Germline-derived CDR1 and CDR2 are SGHTA and FQGNSA. The CDR3 is made up of 14 amino acids. As DNA, the CDR3 is TGTGCCAGCAGCCTTGGACCCGTCGGGGGTACGCAGTATTTT. It yields the protein CASSLGPVGGTQYF. Filled out from reference TRBV7-2 and TRBJ2-3, the complete variable domain reads GAGVSQSPSNKVTEKGKDVELRCDPISGHTALYWYRQSLGQGLEFLIYFQGNSAPDKSGLPSDRFSAERTGGSVSTLTIQRTQQEDSAVYLCASSLGPVGGTQYFGPGTRLTVL.

In nucleotides, the CDR3 is TGCGCCAGCAGCGCAACACTCGGAAAAAACATTCAGTACTTC. Its translation is CASSATLGKNIQYF. This rearrangement joins TRBV10-2 to TRBJ2-4, with D unresolved. The germline CDR1 and CDR2 sequences are WSHSY and SAAADI. The CDR3 sequence is 14 residues long. The germline V and J ends were trimmed by 6 bases and 4 bases, with 13 bases remaining between them.

The V call is TRBV11-3, the J call TRBJ1-5; D possibly corresponds to TRBD1 (5 bases). CDR1 is SGHNT, CDR2 YENEEA, per germline. Trimming cost V 1 base and J 1 base, with 14 bases left between them. The length of the CDR3 is 17 residues. The CDR3 spells CASSLGRVVGSNQPQHF. The CDR3 bases are TGTGCCAGCAGCTTAGGCAGGGTTGTAGGGAGCAATCAGCCCCAGCATTTT.

The J gene is TRBJ1-1, the V gene TRBV6-5; a possible D gene is TRBD1 (5 bases). This CDR3 spans 15 amino acids. The germline V gene encodes CDR1 MNHEY and CDR2 SVGAGI. Trimming stripped 0 bases from V and 5 bases from J, with 13 bases between. CDR3 loop: CASSYSPQGRTEAFF. The CDR3, as DNA: TGTGCCAGCAGTTACTCCCCCCAGGGTAGAACTGAAGCTTTCTTT.

The chain uses TRBV7-2 and TRBJ1-2; D is unclear. Between the trimmed V and J ends, which lost 1 base and 8 bases, there was a span of 11 bases. The CDR3 is 13 residues long. The germline gives CDR1 SGHTA, CDR2 FQGNSA. The CDR3 sequence: CASSLEGPLGYTF. The CDR3 DNA is TGTGCCAGCAGCTTAGAGGGTCCCCTCGGCTACACCTTC.